Included here is one T cell receptor beta chain sequence, with context. Its antigen remains undetermined. Base qualities are not recorded, but no much larger clone differs from it by a single base. Donors formed part of the validation cohort, which comprised over a hundred subjects and was distinct from the first cohort of fewer than 750 subjects. Trimming leaves V shorter by 2 bases and J shorter by 5 bases, with the junction holding 5 bases beyond the gene matches. From the cysteine through the phenylalanine, the CDR3 covers 16 amino acids. Left in the record is the CDR3 DNA by itself, 48 bases read in frame from the first base. The germline V gene (reference sequence) yields SGHNT for CDR1 and YYREEE for CDR2. The data are from a study of cytomegalovirus exposure and HLA in healthy donors (TCRdb year 2017). Describing the broader study: A later analysis indicated that the 90 to 150 validation repertoires were generated on the platform also employed for the 666 repertoires of the first cohort. To predict cytomegalovirus infection status, the study brought together high-throughput TCR immunosequencing, statistical association of individual TCRs with disease status, and machine learning. The study aimed to test whether cataloging public T cell receptors could reveal signatures of past pathogen exposure. A separate validation cohort of some 130 different subjects was used in addition to the 666-subject first cohort.

Summary of the overall study and its limitations: The authors suggested that the approach could potentially be extended to other disease states and immunological phenotypes. Most TCR sequences were seen in very few donors, while some public TCRs were found in many individuals. In a later analysis, TCRs clustered in the first cohort were found to also tend to co-occur in the 100 to 150 validation repertoires, with 94% of cluster scores above 0. In vitro tests confirmed that a few of the cytomegalovirus-associated TCR beta chains recognize cytomegalovirus antigens. The validation cohort had no HLA typing available for a later analysis, so co-occurrence within that cohort was assessed over all 130 or so repertoires. The study listed over 150 TCR beta chains as associated with cytomegalovirus. The classifier was reported to diagnose cytomegalovirus status with high specificity and sensitivity in both the original cohort and the validation cohort.

The library relied on the immunoSEQ multiplex PCR assay. The source study handled its data this way. To diagnose cytomegalovirus status from the catalog of TCR beta chain sequences, a statistical classification framework was built. As stored in TCRdb, this immuneACCESS dataset retains in-frame rearrangements with V and J assigned. A fraction of the clones does not appear; measured against another copy, unresolved V genes explain less than half of the discrepancy, and the remainder lacks a known reason. That table supplies the V and J calls and clone size; D and trimming were determined from the DNA. The sample yields 110,000 or so clones; around 86% were counted once. The ten largest account for approximately 4.9% of the sample.

The clonotype originates from a man younger than 35 in good health and CMV-seronegative. Input material: PBMCs. The sequence is built from TRBV5-4 and TRBJ1-4, and 11 bases in between align with TRBD1. The nucleotides are TGTGCCAGCAGCTTTTGGAGGGACAGGGGGAATGAAAAACTGTTTTTT. Its translation is CASSFWRDRGNEKLFF.